The present T cell receptor beta chain was sequenced within a study of blood T cell repertoires in COVID-19. Study information: The study drew acute and convalescent COVID-19 samples from the United States, Italy and Spain.

From germline, CDR1 is SGHDN and CDR2 FVKESK. V trimming: 2 bases; J trimming: 5 bases; junction bases outside the gene matches: 20. CDR3 length equals 19 residues. Per the original data handling: How many nucleated cells were present was estimated from reference gene primer amplification. The assay was immunoSEQ multiplex PCR, and TCRdb's table has in-frame clones only and misses some. From that table come the V and J calls and clone size; the DNA was used to work out D and trimming. This sample yields almost 500,000 clones, of which 88% are seen a single time; around 7.9% belongs to the top ten. All enrollees were roughly 18 to 100 years old and from some 24 US areas. Each recovered donor of Cohort 3 presented with two negative PCRs, clearance, or symptom resolution.

This clonotype was obtained from a woman aged 60-70 years who had recovered from COVID-19. This chain links TRBV14 with TRBJ1-2, with TRBD1 identical over 7 bases. Sequenced sample: PBMCs or T cells enriched from blood (not recorded which). The CDR3 region is CASSQFGNWDSREGYGYTF. CDR3 coding DNA: TGTGCCAGCAGCCAATTTGGGAACTGGGACAGCCGAGAAGGATATGGCTACACCTTC.